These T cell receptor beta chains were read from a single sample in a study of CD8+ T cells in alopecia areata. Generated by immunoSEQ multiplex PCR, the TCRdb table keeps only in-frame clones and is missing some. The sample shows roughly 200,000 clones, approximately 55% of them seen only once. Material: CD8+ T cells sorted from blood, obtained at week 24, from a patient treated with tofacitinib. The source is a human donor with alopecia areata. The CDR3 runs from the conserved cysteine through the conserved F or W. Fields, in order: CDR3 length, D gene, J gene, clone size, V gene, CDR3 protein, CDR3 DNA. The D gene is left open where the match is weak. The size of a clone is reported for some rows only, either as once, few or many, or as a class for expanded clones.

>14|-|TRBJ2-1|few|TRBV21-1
CASSPQGSYNEQFF
TGTGCCAGCAGCCCCCAAGGCTCCTACAATGAGCAGTTCTTC
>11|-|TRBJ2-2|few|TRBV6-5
CASSWGGELFF
TGTGCCAGCAGCTGGGGCGGGGAGCTGTTTTTT
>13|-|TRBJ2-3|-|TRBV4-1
CASTGETTDTQYF
TGCGCCAGCACAGGGGAAACCACAGATACGCAGTATTTT
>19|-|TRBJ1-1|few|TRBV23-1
CASSQSRSPGRNMNTEAFF
TGCGCCAGCAGTCAATCTCGGAGTCCCGGCCGAAACATGAACACTGAAGCTTTCTTT
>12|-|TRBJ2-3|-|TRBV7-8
CASSLSPDTQYF
TGTGCCAGCAGCTTATCCCCAGATACGCAGTATTTT
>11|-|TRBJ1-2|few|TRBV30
CAWSTGLGYTF
TGTGCCTGGAGTACAGGGCTTGGCTACACCTTC
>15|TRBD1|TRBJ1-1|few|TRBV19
CASSMGQGSRTEAFF
TGTGCCAGTAGTATGGGACAGGGGTCGCGCACTGAAGCTTTCTTT
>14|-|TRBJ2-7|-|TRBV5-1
CASSYGQNSYEQYF
TGCGCCAGCAGCTACGGACAGAACTCCTACGAGCAGTACTTC
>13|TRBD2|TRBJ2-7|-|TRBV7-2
CASSPAGGHEQYF
TGTGCCAGCAGCCCAGCGGGGGGCCACGAGCAGTACTTC
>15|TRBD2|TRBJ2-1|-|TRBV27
CASGNSGGSYNEQFF
TGTGCCAGCGGAAATAGCGGGGGCTCCTACAATGAGCAGTTCTTC
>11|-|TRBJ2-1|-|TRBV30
CAWTNYNEQFF
TGTGCCTGGACAAATTACAATGAGCAGTTCTTC
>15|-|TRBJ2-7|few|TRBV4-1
CASSQTKGGPYEQYF
TGCGCCAGCAGCCAAACGAAAGGCGGACCCTACGAGCAGTACTTC
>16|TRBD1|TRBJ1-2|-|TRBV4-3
CASSQDGDRGLGGYTF
TGCGCCAGCAGCCAAGATGGCGACAGGGGGCTTGGTGGCTACACCTTC
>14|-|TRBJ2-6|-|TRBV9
CASSEIPGANVLTF
TGTGCCAGCAGCGAAATTCCCGGGGCCAACGTCCTGACTTTC
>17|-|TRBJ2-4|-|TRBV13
CASAYSGTGRAKNIQYF
TGTGCCAGCGCATATTCCGGGACGGGAAGAGCCAAAAACATTCAGTACTTC
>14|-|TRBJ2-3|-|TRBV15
CATSRLSGTDTQYF
TGTGCCACCAGCAGATTGTCAGGCACAGATACGCAGTATTTT
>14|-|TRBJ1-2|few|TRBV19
CASSTSGRNYGYTF
TGTGCCAGTAGTACGTCAGGGCGGAACTATGGCTACACCTTC
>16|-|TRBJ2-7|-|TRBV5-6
CASSLGRTGSSYEQYF
TGTGCCAGCAGCTTGGGACGTACAGGGAGCTCCTACGAGCAGTACTTC
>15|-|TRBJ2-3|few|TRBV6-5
CASSPQTGHTDTQYF
TGTGCCAGCAGTCCCCAGACAGGACACACAGATACGCAGTATTTT
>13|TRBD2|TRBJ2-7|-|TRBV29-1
CSVEREGTYEQYF
TGCAGCGTTGAACGGGAGGGTACCTACGAGCAGTACTTC
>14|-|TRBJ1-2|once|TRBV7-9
CASSPGTGVYGYTF
TGTGCCAGCAGCCCCGGAACAGGAGTTTATGGCTACACCTTC
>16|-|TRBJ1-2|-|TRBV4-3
CASSQEFPGAKYGYTF
TGCGCCAGCAGCCAAGAGTTCCCAGGGGCGAAATATGGCTACACCTTC
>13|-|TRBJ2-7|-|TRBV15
CATSSSVRDEQYF
TGTGCCACCAGCAGTAGCGTCAGGGACGAGCAGTACTTC
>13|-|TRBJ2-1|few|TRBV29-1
CSVNPAVNNEQFF
TGCAGCGTCAACCCCGCGGTTAACAATGAGCAGTTCTTC
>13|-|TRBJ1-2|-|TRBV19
CASSIAATYGYTF
TGTGCCAGTAGTATAGCTGCGACCTATGGCTACACCTTC
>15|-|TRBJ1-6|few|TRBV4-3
CASSQELGNNSPLHF
TGCGCCAGCAGCCAAGAACTTGGTAATAATTCACCCCTCCACTTT
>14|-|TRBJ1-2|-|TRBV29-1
CSVVTHRGAEGYTF
TGCAGCGTCGTGACCCACCGGGGCGCTGAGGGCTACACCTTC
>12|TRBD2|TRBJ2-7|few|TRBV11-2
CASSLGGNEQYF
TGTGCCAGCAGCCTGGGGGGGAACGAGCAGTACTTC
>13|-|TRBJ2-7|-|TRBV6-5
CASSYGGFDEQYF
TGTGCCAGCAGTTACGGGGGGTTCGACGAGCAGTACTTC
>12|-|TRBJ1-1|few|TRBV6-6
CASSYRGSEAFF
TGTGCCAGCAGTTACCGCGGAAGTGAAGCTTTCTTT
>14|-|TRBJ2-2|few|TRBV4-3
CASRDLVAAGELFF
TGCGCCAGCAGGGACTTAGTCGCTGCCGGGGAGCTGTTTTTT
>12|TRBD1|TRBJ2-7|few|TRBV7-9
CASGTGGYEQYF
TGTGCCAGCGGGACAGGGGGCTACGAGCAGTACTTC
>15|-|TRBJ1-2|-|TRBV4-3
CASSQEDTALDGYTF
TGCGCCAGCAGCCAAGAGGACACCGCCCTGGACGGCTACACCTTC
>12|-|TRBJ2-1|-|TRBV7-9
CASSPNNNEQFF
TGTGCCAGCAGCCCCAACAACAATGAGCAGTTCTTC